These 2 T cell receptor beta chains were sequenced from one sample in a study of cytomegalovirus exposure and HLA in healthy donors. The PCR employed 60 Vbeta primers together with 13 Jbeta primers. Assay used: immunoSEQ multiplex PCR; TCRdb lists only in-frame clones, some missing. This sample has 200,000 or so clones, with about 81% found just once. The sequenced sample consisted of PBMCs. The receptor source for this set is a woman in her thirties or forties in good health and CMV-seronegative.

The chain uses TRBV29-1 and TRBJ1-2, with 7 bases identical to TRBD1. Germline-derived CDR1 and CDR2 are SQVTM and ANQGSEA. The CDR3 totals 14 residues. The V and J ends lost 3 bases and 0 bases, in that order; junction bases with no gene match: 4. The CDR3 region has the DNA TGCAGCGTTGACACAGGGGCGGCTAACTATGGCTACACCTTC. This codes for CSVDTGAANYGYTF.

The sample holds one count of this clone. The rearrangement joins TRBV7-9 to TRBJ2-7, with D perhaps matching TRBD2 (5 bases). The CDR3 has 15 residues. Germline V gene sequence: CDR1 SEHNR, CDR2 FQNEAQ (reference sequence). The V end lost 2 bases, the J end lost 3 bases, and 14 bases lay between the germline ends. The CDR3: CASSLNPGDGYEQYF. CDR3 in DNA: TGTGCCAGCAGCTTAAACCCCGGGGATGGCTACGAGCAGTACTTC.